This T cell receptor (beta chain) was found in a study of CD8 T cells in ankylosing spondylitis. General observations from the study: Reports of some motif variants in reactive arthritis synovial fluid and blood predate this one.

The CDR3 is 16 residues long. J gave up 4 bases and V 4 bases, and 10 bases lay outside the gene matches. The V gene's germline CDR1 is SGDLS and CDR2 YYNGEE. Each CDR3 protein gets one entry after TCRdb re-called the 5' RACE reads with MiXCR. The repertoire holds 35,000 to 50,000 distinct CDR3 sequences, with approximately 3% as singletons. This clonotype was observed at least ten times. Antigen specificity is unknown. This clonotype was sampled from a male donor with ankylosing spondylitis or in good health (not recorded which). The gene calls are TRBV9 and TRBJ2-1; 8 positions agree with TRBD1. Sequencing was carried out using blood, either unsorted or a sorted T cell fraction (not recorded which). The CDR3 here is CASSPRDRSPYNEQFF. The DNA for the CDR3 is TGTGCCAGCAGCCCTCGGGACAGGAGCCCTTACAATGAGCAGTTCTTC.